A single sample is the source of the 28 T cell receptor delta chains below, sequenced in a study of gamma-delta chains in newborns, infants, children. TCRdb redid clone calling on the reads using CATT. The table lists thousands of delta-chain clones, around a tenth of them singletons. The sequenced material came from blood. All receptors come from a child who was a newborn, infant or young child, either healthy, febrile or measles-vaccinated (not recorded which).

Notes on this clone: The protein that TCRdb holds for this DNA derives from a much larger clone and differs from the translated DNA at residue 11, which likely indicates a read error; the protein shown here is translated from the DNA. The V call is TRDV1, the J call TRDJ1; no clear D gene. This CDR3 comprises 16 residues. Trimming shortened V by 0 bases and J by 3 bases, and 14 bases separated the two germline ends. Germline V gene sequence: CDR1 TSWWSYY, CDR2 QGS. In DNA form, the CDR3 reads TGTGCTCTTGGGGAACTGAACCGTCGGGACCCCGATAAACTCATCTTT. Translated, it gives CALGELNRRDPDKLIF.

A word on this clone: Since a far larger clone is one base different, this is likely a read error. Other DNA sequences within the sample encode an identical CDR3. This chain links TRDV2 with TRDJ2, with a possible D match to TRDD3 (6 bases). Germline-derived CDR1 and CDR2 are GEAIGNYY and EKD. Trimming stripped 3 bases from V and 0 bases from J, with 19 bases between. The CDR3 sequence is 18 residues long. The CDR3 nucleotides are TGTGCCTGTGACGGTCTAGGGGATCCTCTAGCTTTGACAGCACAACTCTTCTTT. Protein sequence: CACDGLGDPLALTAQLFF.

In this sample, this clone turned up a few times. A much more abundant neighbour one base away suggests this may be a read error. This chain uses TRDV2 with TRDJ3, with 13 bases fitting TRDD3. Germline-derived CDR1 and CDR2 are GEAIGNYY and EKD. The CDR3 runs to 20 residues. The CDR3 DNA reads as TGTGCCTGTGCCACCCTACTGGGGGATACGCGCTCCTGGGACACCCGACAGATGTTTTTC. Translated, it gives CACATLLGDTRSWDTRQMFF.

In the case of this clone: The mismatch at residue 16 between this DNA's translation and the TCRdb protein of a much larger clone likely reflects a read error; the protein shown is translated from the DNA. The rearrangement joins TRDV2 to TRDJ3, with TRDD3 matching over 12 bases. The CDR3 is 18 amino acids. Germline lookup yields CDR1 GEAIGNYY and CDR2 EKD. CDR3 DNA sequence: TGTGCCTGTGACTATACTGGGGGATACTCCTGGGACACCCGACAGAAGTTTTTC. Translated: CACDYTGGYSWDTRQKFF.

This clone has a handful of counts. A read error likely explains why the TCRdb protein, taken from a much larger clone, differs from this DNA's translation at residue 5; the protein shown is translated from the DNA. The chain links TRDV2 to TRDJ1; D unresolved. V lost 3 bases and J 1 base, leaving 11 bases between the germline ends. This CDR3 region has 14 residues. The germline V gene encodes CDR1 GEAIGNYY and CDR2 EKD. The chain's CDR3 is CACDSSTLTDKLIF. For the CDR3, the DNA is TGTGCCTGTGACTCATCTACCCTCACCGATAAACTCATCTTT.

Details on this clone: One junction end does not reproduce the germline sequence, and a read error may be involved. This rearrangement joins TRDV2 to TRDJ1; 8 nucleotides align to TRDD3. Germline CDR1 GEAIGNYY, CDR2 EKD. The CDR3 runs to 13 residues. CDR3 bases: TGTGCCACGAGGGGATACTACACCGATAACCTCATCTTT. Protein: CATRGYYTDNLIF.

This chain joins TRDV2 and TRDJ1, with TRDD3 identical over 11 bases. The CDR3 spans 17 residues. CDR1 is GEAIGNYY and CDR2 is EKD in the germline V gene. The V gene end was trimmed by 9 bases and the J gene end by 0 bases; junction bases not matched to a gene: 14. CDR3 loop: CATRTGGYLPYTDKLIF. As DNA, the CDR3 is TGTGCCACCCGAACTGGGGGATATCTCCCTTACACCGATAAACTCATCTTT.

With regard to this clone: Within the sample, other DNA sequences also encode this same CDR3. This chain links TRDV2 with TRDJ3; 10 nucleotides agree with TRDD3. Trimming at V came to 9 bases and at J to 0 bases, leaving 7 bases not matched to a gene. The CDR3 is made up of 17 amino acids. CDR1 and CDR2 (germline): GEAIGNYY, EKD. The CDR3, as DNA: TGTGCCACCGGCTGGGGGATAAGCTCCTGGGACACCCGACAGATGTTTTTC. It specifies CATGWGISSWDTRQMFF.

As to this clone: The protein that TCRdb holds for this DNA derives from a much larger clone and differs from the translated DNA at residue 4, which likely indicates a read error; the protein shown here is translated from the DNA. The rearrangement joins TRDV2 to TRDJ1; D is unresolved. The CDR3 totals 15 residues. Germline assignment: CDR1 GEAIGNYY and CDR2 EKD. CDR3: CACGTVGPHTDKLIF. CDR3 DNA sequence: TGTGCCTGTGGCACCGTTGGGCCCCACACCGATAAACTCATCTTT.

The chain carries TRDV1 and TRDJ1; tentative D call: TRDD3 (6 bases). The V and J ends lost 1 base and 2 bases respectively, with 20 bases between them. Germline V gene data show CDR1 as TSWWSYY and CDR2 as QGS. CDR3 size: 18 residues. CDR3 sequence (DNA): TGTGCTCTTGGGGAACAATTAGGGGGAGGGATGGATACCGATAAACTCATCTTT. Its protein product is CALGEQLGGGMDTDKLIF.

Concerning this clone: This DNA's translation and the protein TCRdb lists, from a much larger clone, do not match at residue 4, likely due to a read error; the protein shown is translated from the DNA. The chain joins TRDV2 to TRDJ1; D may be TRDD3 (6 bases). V was shortened by 5 bases and J by 1 base, with 19 bases between the two germline ends. The CDR3 totals 16 residues. In germline, CDR1 is GEAIGNYY, CDR2 EKD. This CDR3 is CACAALLGIPTDKLIF. As DNA, the CDR3 is TGTGCCTGTGCCGCCCTTTTGGGGATCCCCACCGATAAACTCATCTTT.

This clone rates as medium-sized. V and J are TRDV2 and TRDJ1; 9 bases are a match to TRDD3. The CDR3 sequence is 18 residues long. CDR1 is GEAIGNYY and CDR2 is EKD in the germline V gene. V trimming: 0 bases; J trimming: 0 bases; junction bases outside the gene matches: 10. This chain's CDR3 is CACDTGKGDTQYTDKLIF. Here the CDR3 DNA reads TGTGCCTGTGACACCGGAAAAGGGGATACGCAATACACCGATAAACTCATCTTT.

This clone was seen a few times. The mismatch at residue 8 between this DNA's translation and the TCRdb protein of a much larger clone likely reflects a read error; the protein shown is translated from the DNA. V and J are TRDV1 and TRDJ1; D possibly corresponds to TRDD3 (5 bases). The CDR3 is 17 amino acids. Germline V CDR1 and CDR2: TSWWSYY, QGS. Trimming cost V 2 bases and J 5 bases, with 21 bases left between them. The CDR3 region has the DNA TGTGCTCTTGGGGAAATCGGGCATACCGAGACTGGAGATAAACTCATCTTT. Amino acids: CALGEIGHTETGDKLIF.

This clone is labeled as medium-sized. This sample includes further DNA sequences coding for the same CDR3. The J gene is TRDJ2, the V gene TRDV2; possible D gene TRDD3, 6 bases. Germline CDR1 GEAIGNYY, CDR2 EKD. Trimming took 3 bases from V and 4 from J, leaving 14 bases between them. This CDR3 region has 15 residues. DNA of the CDR3: TGTGCCTGTGACCTACTGGGAGATACGACAGCACAACTCTTCTTT. Amino acid sequence: CACDLLGDTTAQLFF.

This clone was seen a few times. TCRdb's protein sequence differs at residue 4 from the translated DNA; the protein presented here follows the DNA. V and J are TRDV2 and TRDJ3, with 7 bases identical to TRDD3. Germline V lookup: CDR1 GEAIGNYY, CDR2 EKD. The CDR3 has 17 amino acids. V shed 5 bases, J shed 2 bases, and the junction held 8 bases outside the gene matches. The CDR3 DNA sequence: TGTGCCTGTGGCAGTACTGGGGTTACCTGGGACACCCGACAGATGTTTTTC. Translated: CACGSTGVTWDTRQMFF.

This clone is labeled medium-sized (0.01 to 0.1%). The gene calls are TRDV2 and TRDJ3, with 13 bases identical to TRDD3. CDR1 is GEAIGNYY and CDR2 is EKD in the germline V gene. This CDR3 spans 21 amino acids. V was pared by 0 bases and J by 0 bases, with 7 bases of the junction left unmatched. The CDR3 reads CACDTVLGDTRFSWDTRQMFF. For the CDR3, the DNA is TGTGCCTGTGACACCGTACTGGGGGATACGCGTTTCTCCTGGGACACCCGACAGATGTTTTTC.

This clone was observed a handful of times. This DNA's translation differs at residue 4 from TCRdb's protein, which comes from a much larger clone; a read error is likely, and the protein shown is translated from the DNA. The V and J genes are TRDV2 and TRDJ3; TRDD3 aligns across 10 bases. CDR1 and CDR2 from the germline V gene are GEAIGNYY and EKD. The ends lost 5 bases at V and 1 base at J; junction bases unmatched: 7. The CDR3 is 18 residues long. CDR3 in DNA: TGTGCCTGTGCCACGCTGGGGGATAGGTCCTGGGACACCCGACAGATGTTTTTC. Translating it yields CACATLGDRSWDTRQMFF.

With respect to this clone: The protein recorded in TCRdb matches a much larger clone and deviates from this DNA's translation at residue 5, suggesting a read error; the protein here is obtained by translating the DNA. This sequence joins TRDV2 and TRDJ1; the D gene is possibly TRDD3 (6 bases). The V gene lost 3 bases and the J gene lost 0 bases, with 13 bases spanning the gap. The CDR3 length is 15 residues. Germline CDR1 and CDR2: GEAIGNYY and EKD. The CDR3 nucleotides read TGTGCCTGTGACGCAGTGGGGATGTACACCGATAAACTCATCTTT. This translates into CACDAVGMYTDKLIF.

As regards this clone: This is likely an artifact of a read error, given a far larger clone one base away. The same CDR3 arises from other DNA sequences in this sample as well. The CDR3 bases are TGTGCCTGTGACAAAGTGCTGGGGGACTCCTGGGACACCCGACAGATGTTTTTC. Its translation: CACDKVLGDSWDTRQMFF. This chain links TRDV2 with TRDJ3, with 8 bases fitting TRDD3. The CDR3 is made up of 18 amino acids. The germline gives CDR1 GEAIGNYY, CDR2 EKD. V lost 2 bases and J lost 0; bases outside the gene matches: 5.

The sample holds one count of this clone. This chain links TRDV2 with TRDJ3; the match to TRDD3 covers 7 bases. The J segment lost 0 bases and the V segment lost 9 bases, leaving 16 bases of the junction unmatched. The CDR3 consists of 19 residues. Germline loops: CDR1 GEAIGNYY, CDR2 EKD. Here the CDR3 reads CATVGTGVPDSWDTRQMFF. CDR3 DNA: TGTGCCACTGTCGGTACTGGGGTACCTGACTCCTGGGACACCCGACAGATGTTTTTC.

This rearrangement joins TRDV2 to TRDJ1, with 8 bases aligning to TRDD3. After removal of 9 bases from V and 0 bases from J, the junction contained 20 bases not matched to a gene. The CDR3 covers 18 residues. Looked up from germline, CDR1 is GEAIGNYY and CDR2 is EKD. The CDR3: CATLVLGGGKSDTDKLIF. Here the CDR3 DNA reads TGTGCCACCTTAGTACTGGGGGGAGGAAAATCGGACACCGATAAACTCATCTTT.

The chain couples TRDV2 to TRDJ1, with 12 bases lining up with TRDD3. CDR1 is GEAIGNYY and CDR2 is EKD in the germline V gene. V was clipped by 9 bases and J by 2 bases; unmatched bases: 9. The CDR3 extends over 15 amino acids. CDR3 DNA: TGTGCCACCGTCCTGGGGGATACGAAGACCGATAAACTCATCTTT. Translated: CATVLGDTKTDKLIF.

About this clone itself: TCRdb's listed protein matches a much larger clone and diverges from this DNA's translation at residue 4, likely through a read error; the protein shown comes from the DNA. The chain couples TRDV2 to TRDJ3; 8 bases are a match to TRDD3. The V gene's germline CDR1 is GEAIGNYY and CDR2 EKD. The CDR3 is 19 amino acids. The CDR3 is CACATVLGAHSWDTRQMFF. The CDR3 coding sequence is TGTGCCTGTGCCACCGTACTGGGGGCCCACTCCTGGGACACCCGACAGATGTTTTTC.

Concerning this clone: The TCRdb protein fails to match the DNA translation at residue 4; the protein reported here was translated from the DNA. This rearrangement joins TRDV2 to TRDJ3; D may be TRDD3 (6 bases). The CDR3 is 19 residues long. CDR1 and CDR2 from the germline V gene are GEAIGNYY and EKD. CDR3 sequence reads: CACGTVVGVSSWDTRQMFF. DNA of the CDR3: TGTGCCTGTGGCACCGTGGTGGGGGTTAGCTCCTGGGACACCCGACAGATGTTTTTC.

This clone was observed a few times. The CDR3 sequence: CACDPLTGGPRSSWDTRQMFF. The CDR3 bases are TGTGCCTGTGACCCCCTTACTGGGGGACCGAGGAGCTCCTGGGACACCCGACAGATGTTTTTC. The chain employs TRDV2 and TRDJ3; 9 nucleotides match TRDD3. This CDR3 spans 21 amino acids. The V gene's germline CDR1 is GEAIGNYY and CDR2 EKD. With V trimmed by 3 bases and J by 0 bases, 14 bases remained unmatched.

About this clone itself: A clone one base away is much larger, so this may be a read error. This sequence joins TRDV2 and TRDJ3; 13 nucleotides line up with TRDD3. This CDR3 is 21 amino acids long. Germline V gives CDR1 GEAIGNYY, CDR2 EKD. The CDR3 is CACATVVLGDTRAWDTRQMFF. The CDR3 DNA reads as TGTGCCTGTGCCACCGTAGTACTGGGGGATACGAGGGCCTGGGACACCCGACAGATGTTTTTC.

As regards this clone: This DNA's translation and the protein TCRdb lists, from a much larger clone, do not match at residue 8, likely due to a read error; the protein shown is translated from the DNA. The CDR3 DNA reads TGTGCTCTCGGGAACGGTCCGCATGCAGCACAACTCTTCTTT. Its protein product is CALGNGPHAAQLFF. The rearrangement uses TRDV1 and TRDJ2; unclear D gene. Germline CDR1 and CDR2: TSWWSYY and QGS. V dropped 9 bases and J dropped 6 bases, with 17 bases sitting between them. The CDR3 loop spans 14 amino acids.

In regard to this clone: The sample holds other DNA sequences that translate to the same CDR3. The chain employs TRDV2 and TRDJ1; TRDD3 matches at 7 bases. Germline trimming cut 9 bases from V and 7 bases from J; bases unmatched to any gene: 10. The germline V gene encodes CDR1 GEAIGNYY and CDR2 EKD. The CDR3 consists of 12 residues. In nucleotides, the CDR3 is TGTGCCACGCTGGGGGCTACGATTAAACTCATCTTT. As protein: CATLGATIKLIF.